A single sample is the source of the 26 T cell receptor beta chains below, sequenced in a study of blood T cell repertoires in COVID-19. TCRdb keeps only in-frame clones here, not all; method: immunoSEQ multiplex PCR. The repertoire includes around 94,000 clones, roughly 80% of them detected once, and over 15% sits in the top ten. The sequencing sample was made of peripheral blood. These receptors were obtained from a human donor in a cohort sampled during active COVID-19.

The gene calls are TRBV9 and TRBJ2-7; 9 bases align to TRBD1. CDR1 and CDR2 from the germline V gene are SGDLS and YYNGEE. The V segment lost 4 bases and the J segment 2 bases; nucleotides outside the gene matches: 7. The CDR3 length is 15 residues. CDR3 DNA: TGTGCCAGCAGCCCTAGGGGACAGGGCACCTACGAGCAGTACTTC. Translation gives CASSPRGQGTYEQYF.

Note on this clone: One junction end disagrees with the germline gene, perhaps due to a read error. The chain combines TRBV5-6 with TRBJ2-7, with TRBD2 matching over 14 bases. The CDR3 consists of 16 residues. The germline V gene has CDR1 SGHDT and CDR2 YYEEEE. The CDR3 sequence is CASSQGRTSGRRPQAF. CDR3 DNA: TGTGCCAGCAGCCAAGGAAGGACTAGCGGGAGGCGTCCCCAGGCCTTC.

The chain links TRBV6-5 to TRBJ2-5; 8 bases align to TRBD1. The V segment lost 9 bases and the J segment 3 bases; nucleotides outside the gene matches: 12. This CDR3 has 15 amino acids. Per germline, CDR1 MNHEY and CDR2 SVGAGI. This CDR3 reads CASSDSLQGEETQYF. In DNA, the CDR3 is TGTGCCAGTTCCGACTCCCTACAGGGGGAAGAGACCCAGTACTTC.

CDR3 nucleotides: TGCAGTGCTAGGGCCCACGAGCAGTACTTC. Amino acids: CSARAHEQYF. The V gene is TRBV20-1, the J gene TRBJ2-7, with D hard to call. CDR3 size: 10 residues. V shed 3 bases and J shed 5 bases, with 5 bases lying between them. From germline, CDR1 is DFQATT and CDR2 SNEGSKA (reference sequence).

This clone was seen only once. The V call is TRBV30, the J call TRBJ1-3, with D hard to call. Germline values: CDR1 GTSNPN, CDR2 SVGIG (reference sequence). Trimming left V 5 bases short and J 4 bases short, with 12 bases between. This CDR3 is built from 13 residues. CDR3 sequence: CAWVGEAGNTIYF. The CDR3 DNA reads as TGTGCCTGGGTCGGGGAGGCAGGAAACACCATATATTTT.

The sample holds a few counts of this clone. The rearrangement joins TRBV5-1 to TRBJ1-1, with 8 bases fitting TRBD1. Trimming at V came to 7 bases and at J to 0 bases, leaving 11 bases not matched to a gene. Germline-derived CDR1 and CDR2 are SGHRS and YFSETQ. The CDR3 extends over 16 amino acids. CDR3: CASHRSGGAVNTEAFF. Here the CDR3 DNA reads TGCGCCAGCCATAGGTCAGGGGGCGCGGTGAACACTGAAGCTTTCTTT.

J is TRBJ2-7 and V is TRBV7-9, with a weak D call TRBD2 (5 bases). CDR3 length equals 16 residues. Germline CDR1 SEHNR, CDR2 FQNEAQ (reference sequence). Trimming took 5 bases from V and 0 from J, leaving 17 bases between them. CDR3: CASSSRTGWSSYEQYF. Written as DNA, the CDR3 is TGTGCCAGCAGCAGCCGGACGGGGTGGAGCTCCTACGAGCAGTACTTC.

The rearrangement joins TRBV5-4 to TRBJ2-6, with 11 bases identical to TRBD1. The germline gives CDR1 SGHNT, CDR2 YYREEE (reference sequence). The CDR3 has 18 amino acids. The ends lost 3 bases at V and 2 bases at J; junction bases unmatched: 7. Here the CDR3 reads CASSSGQGGFAGANVLTF. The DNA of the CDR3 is TGTGCCAGCAGCTCGGGACAGGGGGGTTTCGCTGGGGCCAACGTCCTGACTTTC.

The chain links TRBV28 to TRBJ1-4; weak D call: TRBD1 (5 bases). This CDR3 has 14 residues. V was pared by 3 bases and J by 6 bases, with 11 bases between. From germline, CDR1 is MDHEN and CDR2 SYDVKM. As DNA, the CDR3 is TGTGCCAGCAGTTTCCCGTCCAGGGATGAAAAACTGTTTTTT. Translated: CASSFPSRDEKLFF.

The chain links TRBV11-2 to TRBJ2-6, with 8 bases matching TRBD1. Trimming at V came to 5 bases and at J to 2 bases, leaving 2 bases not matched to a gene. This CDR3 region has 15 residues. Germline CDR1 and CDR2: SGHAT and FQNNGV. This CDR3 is CASSLTGAGANVLTF. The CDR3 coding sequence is TGTGCCAGCAGCCTGACAGGGGCTGGGGCCAACGTCCTGACTTTC.

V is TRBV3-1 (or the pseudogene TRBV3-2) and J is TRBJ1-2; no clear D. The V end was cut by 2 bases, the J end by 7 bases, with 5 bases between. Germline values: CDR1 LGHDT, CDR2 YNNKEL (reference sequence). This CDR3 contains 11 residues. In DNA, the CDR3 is TGTGCCAGCAGCCAATCTTCTGGCTACACCTTC. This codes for CASSQSSGYTF.

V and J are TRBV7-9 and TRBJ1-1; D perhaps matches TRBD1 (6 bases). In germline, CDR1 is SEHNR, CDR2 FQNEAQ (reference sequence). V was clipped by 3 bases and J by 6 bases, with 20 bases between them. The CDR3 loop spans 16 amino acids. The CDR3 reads CASSFHRTFQGSEAFF. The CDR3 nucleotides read TGTGCCAGCAGCTTCCACCGTACATTTCAGGGGTCTGAAGCTTTCTTT.

As DNA, the CDR3 is TGTGCCAGCAGTGAGACAGGGCGTTTGAGCGGGGAGCTGTTTTTT. Amino acid sequence: CASSETGRLSGELFF. The J gene is TRBJ2-2, the V gene TRBV2; 7 nucleotides agree with TRBD1. CDR3 length: 15 amino acids. Germline loops: CDR1 SNHLY, CDR2 FYNNEI. J lost 7 bases, V lost 3 bases, and 8 bases had no gene match.

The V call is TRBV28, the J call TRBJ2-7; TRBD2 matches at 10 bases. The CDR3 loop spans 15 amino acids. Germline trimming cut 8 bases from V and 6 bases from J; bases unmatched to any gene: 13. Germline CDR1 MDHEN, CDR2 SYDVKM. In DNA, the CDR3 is TGTGCCAGCGCCACTAGCGGGACAAATAGAGGCGAGCAGTACTTC. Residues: CASATSGTNRGEQYF.

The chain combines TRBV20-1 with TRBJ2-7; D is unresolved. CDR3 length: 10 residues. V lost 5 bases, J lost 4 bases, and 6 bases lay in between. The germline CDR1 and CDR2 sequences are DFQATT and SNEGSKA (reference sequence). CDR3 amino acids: CSASEYEQYF. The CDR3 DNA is TGCAGTGCTTCTGAGTACGAGCAGTACTTC.

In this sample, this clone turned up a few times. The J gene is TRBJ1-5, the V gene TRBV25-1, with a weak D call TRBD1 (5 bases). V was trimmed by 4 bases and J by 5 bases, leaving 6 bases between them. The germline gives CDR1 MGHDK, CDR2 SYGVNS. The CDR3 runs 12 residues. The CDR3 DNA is TGTGCCAGCAGTGGGGGGGATCAGCCCCAGCATTTT. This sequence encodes CASSGGDQPQHF. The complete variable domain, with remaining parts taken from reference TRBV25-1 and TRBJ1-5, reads EADIYQTPRYLVIGTGKKITLECSQTMGHDKMYWYQQDPGMELHLIHYSYGVNSTEKGDLSSESTVSRIRTEHFPLTLESARPSHTSQYLCASSGGDQPQHFGDGTRLSIL.

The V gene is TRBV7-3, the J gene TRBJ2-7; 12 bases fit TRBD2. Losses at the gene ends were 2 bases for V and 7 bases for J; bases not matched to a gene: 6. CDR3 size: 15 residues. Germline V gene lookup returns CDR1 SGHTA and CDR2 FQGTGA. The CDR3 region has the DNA TGTGCCAGCAGCTTAGGGACTAGCGGGCCCCAGGAGCAGTACTTC. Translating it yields CASSLGTSGPQEQYF.

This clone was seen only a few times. DNA of the CDR3: TGTGCCAGCAGTTTGTCAGGCCCCCTTGGCTACACCTTC. Amino acid sequence: CASSLSGPLGYTF. The genes are TRBV12-3 or TRBV12-4 and TRBJ1-2; D is uncertain. Trimming cost V 3 bases and J 7 bases, with 12 bases left between them. The CDR3 length is 13 residues.

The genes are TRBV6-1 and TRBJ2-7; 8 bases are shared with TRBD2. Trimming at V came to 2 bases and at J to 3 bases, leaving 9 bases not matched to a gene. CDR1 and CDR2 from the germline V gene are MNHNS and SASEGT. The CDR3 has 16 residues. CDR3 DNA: TGTGCCAGCAGTGAACGGGCCAGCGGGAGTTTCTACGAGCAGTACTTC. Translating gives CASSERASGSFYEQYF.

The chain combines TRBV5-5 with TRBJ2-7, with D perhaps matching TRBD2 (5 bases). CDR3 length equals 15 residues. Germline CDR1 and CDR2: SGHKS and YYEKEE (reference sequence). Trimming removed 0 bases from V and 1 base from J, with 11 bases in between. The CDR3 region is CASSLVAEVSYEQYF. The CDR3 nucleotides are TGTGCCAGCAGCTTGGTTGCGGAGGTATCCTACGAGCAGTACTTC.

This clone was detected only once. CDR3 sequence reads: CASSLGGSYNEKLFF. The CDR3 bases are TGTGCCAGCAGCTTAGGAGGAAGCTATAATGAAAAACTGTTTTTT. V is TRBV7-8 and J is TRBJ1-4, with D unclear. The CDR3 extends over 15 amino acids. V was shortened by 1 base and J by 4 bases, with 10 bases between the two germline ends. The germline V gene has CDR1 SGHVS and CDR2 FQNEAQ.

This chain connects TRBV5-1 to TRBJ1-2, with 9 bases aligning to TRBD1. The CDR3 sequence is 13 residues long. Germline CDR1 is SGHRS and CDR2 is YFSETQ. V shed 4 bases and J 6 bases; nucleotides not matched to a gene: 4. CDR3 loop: CASSHGTGNGYTF. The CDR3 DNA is TGCGCCAGCAGCCACGGGACAGGGAATGGCTACACCTTC.

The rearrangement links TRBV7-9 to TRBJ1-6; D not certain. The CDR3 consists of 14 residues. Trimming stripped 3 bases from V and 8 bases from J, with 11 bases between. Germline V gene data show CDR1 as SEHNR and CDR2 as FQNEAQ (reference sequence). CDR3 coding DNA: TGTGCCAGCAGCTTGTACAATCAGGATTCACCCCTCCACTTT. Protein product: CASSLYNQDSPLHF.

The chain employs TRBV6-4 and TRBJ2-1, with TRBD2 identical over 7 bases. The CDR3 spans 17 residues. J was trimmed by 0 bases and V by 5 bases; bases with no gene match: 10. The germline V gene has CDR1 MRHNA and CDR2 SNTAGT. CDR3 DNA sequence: TGTGCCAGCAGTCGAACGTCTAGCGGTCCCTCCTACAATGAGCAGTTCTTC. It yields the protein CASSRTSSGPSYNEQFF.

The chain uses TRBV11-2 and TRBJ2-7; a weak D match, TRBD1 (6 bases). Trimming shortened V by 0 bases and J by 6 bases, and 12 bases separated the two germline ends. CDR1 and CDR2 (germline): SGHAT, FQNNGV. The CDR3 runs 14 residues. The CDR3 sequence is CASSLEGHPIEQYF. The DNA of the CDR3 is TGTGCCAGCAGCTTAGAGGGACACCCAATCGAGCAGTACTTC.

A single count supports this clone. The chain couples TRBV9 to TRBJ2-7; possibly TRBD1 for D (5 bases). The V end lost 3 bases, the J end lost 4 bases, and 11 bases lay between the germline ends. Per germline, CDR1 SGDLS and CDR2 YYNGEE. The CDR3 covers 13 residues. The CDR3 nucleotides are TGTGCCAGCAGCGCCAGTCAGGGATACGAGCAGTACTTC. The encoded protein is CASSASQGYEQYF.